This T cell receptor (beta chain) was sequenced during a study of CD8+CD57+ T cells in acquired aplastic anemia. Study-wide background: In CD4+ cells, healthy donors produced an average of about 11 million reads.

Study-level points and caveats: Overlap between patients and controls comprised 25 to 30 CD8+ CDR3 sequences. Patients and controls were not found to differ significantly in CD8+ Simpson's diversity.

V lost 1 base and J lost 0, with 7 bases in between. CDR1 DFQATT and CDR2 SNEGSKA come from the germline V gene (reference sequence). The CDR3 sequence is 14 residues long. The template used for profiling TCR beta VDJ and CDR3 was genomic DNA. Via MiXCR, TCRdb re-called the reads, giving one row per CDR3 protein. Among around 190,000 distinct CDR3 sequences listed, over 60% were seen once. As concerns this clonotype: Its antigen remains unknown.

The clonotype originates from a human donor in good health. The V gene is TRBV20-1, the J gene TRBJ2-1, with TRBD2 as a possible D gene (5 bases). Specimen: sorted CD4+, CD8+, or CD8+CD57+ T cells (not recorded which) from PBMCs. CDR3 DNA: TGCAGTGCTAGAGGAGGGCTCTCCTACAATGAGCAGTTCTTC. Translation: CSARGGLSYNEQFF.